The 24 T cell receptor beta chains below come from one sample, sequenced in a study of T cells in Graves' hyperthyroidism and ophthalmopathy (dated 2019 in TCRdb). Receptors were amplified or captured by multiplex PCR. The sequencing machine was an Illumina HiSeq 2000. TCR beta CDR3 regions were amplified from RNA transcripts. The first round of RT-PCR for the TCR CDR3 was performed with the HTBI primer set and the Qiagen OneStep RT-PCR kit. TCRdb reprocessed the public reads (quality trimming at Q25 with fastp, clone calling with MiXCR) and kept in-frame beta chains. When rows share a CDR3 protein, they turn into one entry using the most common DNA and genes. Here the sample has over 650,000 distinct CDR3 sequences; about 16% occur a single time. The ten biggest clones cover under 9.5% of the sample. The specimen sequenced was blood. Every receptor here comes from a man between 18 and 35 years old with Graves' hyperthyroidism.

This clonotype has more than one count but fewer than ten. The chain has TRBV12-3 or TRBV12-4 and TRBJ1-2, with D unclear. The CDR3 length is 14 residues. V lost 1 base to trimming and J lost 8 bases, with 14 bases between them. Here the CDR3 reads CASSLDRGLEGYTF. The CDR3 nucleotides are TGTGCCAGCAGTTTAGATCGAGGTCTAGAAGGCTACACCTTC.

This clonotype was detected many times. The rearrangement joins TRBV7-9 to TRBJ2-7; D gene ambiguous. Germline assignment: CDR1 SEHNR and CDR2 FQNEAQ (reference sequence). V shed 5 bases and J shed 5 bases, with 10 bases lying between them. The CDR3 sequence is 12 residues long. CDR3 sequence reads: CASSEMFHEQYF. The CDR3 DNA is TGTGCCAGCAGCGAAATGTTCCACGAGCAGTACTTC.

This clonotype has a count of ten or more. The chain uses TRBV7-2 and TRBJ2-1; 10 bases are shared with TRBD1. CDR3 length: 16 amino acids. CDR1 and CDR2 (germline): SGHTA, FQGNSA. The V gene end was trimmed by 1 base and the J gene end by 9 bases; junction bases not matched to a gene: 9. In DNA, the CDR3 is TGTGCCAGCAGCTTAGGGGCACGACAGGGGGCGATTGAGCAGTTCTTC. Residues: CASSLGARQGAIEQFF.

With regard to this clonotype: Given a much more abundant clone one base away, this may be a read error. The chain carries TRBV6-9 and TRBJ2-7, with TRBD1 as a possible D gene (5 bases). The V end lost 8 bases, the J end lost 5 bases, and 19 bases lay between the germline ends. The germline gives CDR1 MNHGY, CDR2 SVAAGI. The length of the CDR3 is 14 residues. The CDR3 DNA reads TGTGCCAGCGGTTTACGACAGACTGGGCACGAGCAGTACTTC. This codes for CASGLRQTGHEQYF.

The J gene is TRBJ1-2, the V gene TRBV6-5; D is perhaps TRBD1 (5 bases). Germline V gene lookup returns CDR1 MNHEY and CDR2 SVGAGI. Trimming pared 4 bases from V and 0 bases from J, leaving 15 bases between. CDR3 length: 16 residues. CDR3 nucleotides: TGTGCCAGCAGTTCCCTCTCCGGACAAGCTAACTATGGCTACACCTTC. This encodes CASSSLSGQANYGYTF.

The rearrangement joins TRBV3-1 to TRBJ2-3, with D possibly TRBD1 on 6 matching bases. Trimming removed 6 bases at V and 4 bases at J, with 17 bases between. Looked up from germline, CDR1 is LGHDT and CDR2 is YNNKEL (reference sequence). The CDR3 sequence is 15 residues long. The CDR3 DNA reads as TGTGCCAGCAGTAATGGGACACCTAGTGCAGATACGCAGTATTTT. Protein: CASSNGTPSADTQYF.

CDR3 loop: CSARDGGLAGDTDTQYF. The CDR3 DNA is TGCAGTGCTAGAGATGGGGGACTAGCGGGAGATACAGATACGCAGTATTTT. The chain combines TRBV20-1 with TRBJ2-3; 14 nucleotides align to TRBD2. CDR3 length: 17 amino acids. The V and J ends lost 0 bases and 3 bases, in that order; junction bases with no gene match: 5. CDR1 and CDR2 (germline): DFQATT, SNEGSKA (reference sequence).

This clonotype was seen repeatedly, ten times or more. In DNA form, the CDR3 reads TGCAGTGCTAGACTAGCGGGAGGGGGCACAGATACGCAGTATTTT. This translates into CSARLAGGGTDTQYF. The chain couples TRBV20-1 to TRBJ2-3; TRBD2 matches 12 bases. The CDR3 consists of 15 residues. CDR1 and CDR2 from the germline V gene are DFQATT and SNEGSKA (reference sequence). Losses at the gene ends were 2 bases for V and 1 base for J; bases not matched to a gene: 1.

This clonotype was observed at least ten times. The rearrangement uses TRBV11-2 and TRBJ2-1, with D perhaps being TRBD1 or TRBD2 (5 bases each). Per germline, CDR1 SGHAT and CDR2 FQNNGV. V lost 2 bases and J lost 5, with 16 bases in between. This CDR3 contains 16 residues. The CDR3 loop is CASSLQGAGPDNEQFF. CDR3 coding DNA: TGTGCCAGCAGCTTACAGGGCGCGGGCCCCGACAATGAGCAGTTCTTC.

This clonotype was seen at least ten times. The V and J genes are TRBV20-1 and TRBJ1-1; 8 bases are a match to TRBD1. Germline CDR1 and CDR2: DFQATT and SNEGSKA (reference sequence). After removal of 1 base from V and 2 bases from J, the junction contained 9 bases not matched to a gene. CDR3 length: 16 residues. CDR3 amino acids: CSARVWAGGGNTEAFF. The CDR3 DNA follows: TGCAGTGCTAGAGTATGGGCAGGGGGCGGAAACACTGAAGCTTTCTTT.

This clonotype came up a few times. The V call is TRBV28, the J call TRBJ1-2, with TRBD1 as a possible D gene (6 bases). Per germline, CDR1 MDHEN and CDR2 SYDVKM. CDR3 length: 12 residues. V was clipped by 2 bases and J by 8 bases, with 9 bases between them. The CDR3 region has the DNA TGTGCCAGCAGTTTAGGGGGGCAAGGCTACACCTTC. Translating gives CASSLGGQGYTF.

This chain uses TRBV18 with TRBJ2-7, with D tentatively TRBD2 (6 bases). Per the germline V gene, CDR1 is KGHSH and CDR2 is LQKENI. V lost 1 base, J lost 3 bases, and 22 bases lay in between. CDR3 size: 18 residues. The CDR3, as DNA: TGTGCCAGCTCACCACTCCGGTCTGGAGCTAGCGCCCACTACGAGCAGTACTTC. Protein: CASSPLRSGASAHYEQYF.

This clonotype was seen many times. The chain couples TRBV2 to TRBJ1-5, with D uncertain. The germline V and J ends were trimmed by 8 bases and 1 base, with 12 bases remaining between them. The CDR3 is 14 residues long. Per the germline V gene, CDR1 is SNHLY and CDR2 is FYNNEI. CDR3 sequence: CASRFAASNQPQHF. DNA of the CDR3: TGTGCCAGCCGCTTTGCCGCGAGCAATCAGCCCCAGCATTTT.

V is TRBV15 and J is TRBJ1-1, with 7 bases that match TRBD1. CDR3 length: 17 amino acids. CDR1 is LNHNV and CDR2 is YYDKDF in the germline V gene (reference sequence). V was pared by 2 bases and J by 4 bases, with 13 bases of the junction left unmatched. DNA for the CDR3: TGTGCCACCAGCAGACTACGGCCTGAGACAGGGCGCACTGAAGCTTTCTTT. It encodes CATSRLRPETGRTEAFF.

Concerning this clonotype: A much larger clone differs by one base, so this may be a read error. V is TRBV30 and J is TRBJ1-4; the D is unclear. Trimming took off 4 bases at V and 4 bases at J, with 13 bases between the two ends. CDR1 and CDR2 (germline): GTSNPN, SVGIG (reference sequence). CDR3 length: 14 amino acids. The CDR3 DNA reads TGTGCCTGGACCCCTAGAGGGCTTAATGAAAAACTGTTTTTT. Amino acid sequence: CAWTPRGLNEKLFF.

This clonotype was picked up a small number of times. The junction shows a germline mismatch at one end, possibly a read error. This chain joins TRBV7-9 and TRBJ2-3, with D perhaps matching TRBD2 (5 bases). Looked up from germline, CDR1 is SEHNR and CDR2 is FQNEAQ (reference sequence). The CDR3 loop spans 12 amino acids. The CDR3 sequence is CTSTEGGDTQYF. The CDR3 bases are TGTACCAGCACCGAGGGTGGAGATACGCAGTATTTT.

The chain has TRBV19 and TRBJ1-1; D is undetermined. The V gene's germline CDR1 is LNHDA and CDR2 SQIVND (reference sequence). The CDR3 runs to 11 residues. Trimming removed 7 bases from V and 4 bases from J, with 7 bases in between. CDR3 coding DNA: TGTGCCAGTAAGTATGGCACTGAAGCTTTCTTT. Translation: CASKYGTEAFF.

This clonotype was picked up many times. V is TRBV6-5 and J is TRBJ1-1; D is unresolved. The germline V and J ends were trimmed by 2 bases and 4 bases, with 11 bases remaining between them. CDR3 length: 14 residues. Germline CDR1 and CDR2: MNHEY and SVGAGI. The chain's CDR3 is CASSYTGTPTEAFF. CDR3 nucleotides: TGTGCCAGCAGTTACACTGGCACCCCCACTGAAGCTTTCTTT.

This clonotype was counted between two and nine times. The rearrangement joins TRBV24-1 to TRBJ2-2; 10 nucleotides agree with TRBD1. V dropped 3 bases and J dropped 7; count of bases not matched to a gene: 7. The CDR3 sequence is 16 residues long. Germline CDR1 is KGHDR and CDR2 is SFDVKD. CDR3 amino acids: CATSDPDRGLSGELFF. CDR3 DNA sequence: TGTGCCACCAGTGATCCTGACAGGGGGCTGAGCGGGGAGCTGTTTTTT.

This clonotype was observed a few times. The V call is TRBV30, the J call TRBJ2-7; 10 bases align to TRBD1. In germline, CDR1 is GTSNPN, CDR2 SVGIG (reference sequence). The CDR3 consists of 14 residues. With V trimmed by 3 bases and J by 3 bases, 5 bases remained unmatched. The chain's CDR3 is CAWRRGDRGYEQYF. The DNA of the CDR3 is TGTGCCTGGAGGCGGGGGGACAGGGGCTACGAGCAGTACTTC.

The rearrangement joins TRBV12-3 or TRBV12-4 to TRBJ1-5; TRBD1 might be the D (6 bases). V lost 6 bases and J 7 bases, leaving 10 bases between the germline ends. CDR3 length equals 12 residues. In DNA, the CDR3 is TGTGCCAGCAGAGATCAGGGGCAGCCCCAGCATTTT. Its translation: CASRDQGQPQHF.

This clonotype was counted ten times or more. The chain carries TRBV20-1 and TRBJ2-7; 7 bases map to TRBD2. Trimming at V came to 6 bases and at J to 5 bases, leaving 7 bases not matched to a gene. Germline values: CDR1 DFQATT, CDR2 SNEGSKA (reference sequence). The CDR3 runs to 12 residues. CDR3 in DNA: TGCAGTGCGGGGGGGACGGACGACGAGCAGTACTTC. This encodes CSAGGTDDEQYF.

This clonotype has more than one count but fewer than ten. The V gene is TRBV5-6, the J gene TRBJ2-7; D unclear. Germline V gene sequence: CDR1 SGHDT, CDR2 YYEEEE. Deletions cut 4 bases from V and 1 base from J, with 15 bases between. The CDR3 loop spans 15 amino acids. CDR3 protein: CASSRFWAPSYEQYF. The CDR3 region has the DNA TGTGCCAGCAGCCGTTTTTGGGCCCCGTCCTACGAGCAGTACTTC.

This clonotype was picked up many times. The V call is TRBV12-3 or TRBV12-4, the J call TRBJ2-7; 11 bases align to TRBD2. This CDR3 contains 15 residues. The junction had 8 bases not matched to a gene; V was cut back by 1 base and J by 9 bases. CDR3 nucleotide sequence: TGTGCCAGCAGTTTAGGGGTGCTAGCGGGAGGTATGCAGTACTTC. It codes for CASSLGVLAGGMQYF.